These 32 T cell receptor beta chains were sequenced from one sample in a study of cytomegalovirus exposure and HLA in healthy donors. A multiplex PCR was run with 60 Vbeta primers and 13 Jbeta primers. The repertoire was sequenced with immunoSEQ multiplex PCR; TCRdb's copy has only in-frame clones and lacks some. The table includes under 250,000 clones, 78% detected once. The sample consisted of PBMCs. The source is a boy younger than 18 in good health and CMV-seronegative.

This clone was observed a handful of times. The rearrangement joins TRBV6-6 to TRBJ2-7, with 8 nucleotides matching TRBD1. CDR3 length equals 15 residues. Per germline, CDR1 MNHNY and CDR2 SVGAGI (reference sequence). Trimming took 5 bases from V and 2 from J; bases not matched to a gene: 8. The CDR3, as DNA: TGTGCCAGCAGTCCACCGGGACAGGAAACCTACGAGCAGTACTTC. Amino acid sequence: CASSPPGQETYEQYF.

The chain is built from TRBV7-2 and TRBJ2-1, with 13 bases aligning to TRBD2. Germline trimming cut 4 bases from V and 10 bases from J; bases unmatched to any gene: 10. CDR3 size: 16 residues. Germline V lookup: CDR1 SGHTA, CDR2 FQGNSA. The DNA for the CDR3 is TGTGCCAGCAGCTCCCAACCGGGACTAGCGGGACAGGAGCAGTTCTTC. It yields the protein CASSSQPGLAGQEQFF. The complete variable domain, with remaining parts taken from reference TRBV7-2 and TRBJ2-1, reads GAGVSQSPSNKVTEKGKDVELRCDPISGHTALYWYRQSLGQGLEFLIYFQGNSAPDKSGLPSDRFSAERTGGSVSTLTIQRTQQEDSAVYLCASSSQPGLAGQEQFFGPGTRLTVL.

The chain is built from TRBV5-4 and TRBJ2-7; a weak D match, TRBD2 (6 bases). The CDR3 length is 14 residues. V dropped 0 bases and J dropped 6 bases, with 13 bases sitting between them. Germline CDR1 SGHNT, CDR2 YYREEE (reference sequence). The CDR3, as DNA: TGTGCCAGCAGCTTGGCCGGGGGTGGGCGCGAGCAGTACTTC. Amino acid sequence: CASSLAGGGREQYF.

The V call is TRBV11-1, the J call TRBJ1-2; D remains ambiguous. Deletions cut 0 bases from V and 3 bases from J, with 8 bases between. The CDR3 sequence is 14 residues long. Germline CDR1 SGHAT, CDR2 FQDESV (reference sequence). The chain's CDR3 is CASSLAGRYYGYTF. CDR3 sequence (DNA): TGTGCCAGCAGCTTAGCTGGCAGATACTATGGCTACACCTTC.

This clone showed up just a few times. This chain links TRBV2 with TRBJ1-1, with D possibly TRBD1 on 6 matching bases. Per germline, CDR1 SNHLY and CDR2 FYNNEI. Trimming pared 9 bases from V and 0 bases from J, leaving 11 bases between. The CDR3 has 13 residues. This CDR3 is CARQRGMNTEAFF. The CDR3 nucleotides are TGTGCCAGACAAAGGGGGATGAACACTGAAGCTTTCTTT. The variable domain in full, with the rest retrieved from reference TRBV2 and TRBJ1-1, is EPEVTQTPSHQVTQMGQEVILRCVPISNHLYFYWYRQILGQKVEFLVSFYNNEISEKSEIFDDQFSVERPDGSNFTLKIRSTKLEDSAMYFCARQRGMNTEAFFGQGTRLTVV.

This clone appeared a few times. J is TRBJ2-7 and V is TRBV11-2; TRBD2 might be the D (6 bases). Germline values: CDR1 SGHAT, CDR2 FQNNGV. V lost 2 bases to trimming and J lost 4 bases, with 12 bases between them. The CDR3 runs 14 residues. CDR3 sequence: CASSLPGTLYEQYF. For the CDR3, the DNA is TGTGCCAGCAGCTTACCTGGGACTTTATACGAGCAGTACTTC.

The chain is built from TRBV27 and TRBJ1-4; TRBD1 agrees at 8 bases. Trimming took 4 bases from V and 7 from J; bases not matched to a gene: 11. CDR3 length: 16 residues. Germline CDR1 and CDR2: MNHEY and SMNVEV (reference sequence). Written as DNA, the CDR3 is TGTGCCAGCAGTTCCCTCCAGGGGGCGACGGGTGAAAAACTGTTTTTT. Its protein is CASSSLQGATGEKLFF.

This sequence joins TRBV25-1 and TRBJ2-1; 8 nucleotides agree with TRBD1. Germline V gene sequence: CDR1 MGHDK, CDR2 SYGVNS. This CDR3 spans 16 amino acids. J was trimmed by 3 bases and V by 0 bases; bases with no gene match: 4. The DNA for the CDR3 is TGTGCCAGCAGTGAATACGGGACAGGATTCTACAATGAGCAGTTCTTC. It is translated as CASSEYGTGFYNEQFF.

In nucleotides, the CDR3 is TGTGCCAGCAGCCCGACAGGGTCTAATGAAAAACTGTTTTTT. Translating it yields CASSPTGSNEKLFF. The chain has TRBV11-3 and TRBJ1-4, with 7 bases lining up with TRBD1. The ends lost 5 bases at V and 3 bases at J; junction bases unmatched: 3. There are 14 residues in the CDR3. In germline, CDR1 is SGHNT, CDR2 YENEEA.

The chain uses TRBV10-2 and TRBJ1-2; D is ambiguous. V was pared by 3 bases and J by 5 bases, with 13 bases between. There are 14 residues in the CDR3. Germline assignment: CDR1 WSHSY and CDR2 SAAADI. CDR3: CASSELAGAYGYTF. CDR3 coding DNA: TGCGCCAGCAGTGAATTGGCGGGCGCTTATGGCTACACCTTC.

The chain joins TRBV6-5 to TRBJ2-1; TRBD2 is a possible D gene (6 bases). V lost 6 bases and J 5 bases, leaving 11 bases between the germline ends. Germline CDR1 reads MNHEY; CDR2 reads SVGAGI. This CDR3 has 13 residues. In DNA, the CDR3 is TGTGCCAGCAGGTCTGGAGGGGACAATGAGCAGTTCTTC. The encoded protein is CASRSGGDNEQFF.

In this sample, this clone turned up many times. This chain links TRBV2 with TRBJ2-3; a weak D match, TRBD2 (5 bases). The CDR3 is 15 amino acids. The V end was cut by 6 bases, the J end by 0 bases, with 13 bases between. CDR1 and CDR2 (germline): SNHLY, FYNNEI. CDR3 protein: CASRRVGLSTDTQYF. The CDR3, as DNA: TGTGCCAGCAGGAGGGTGGGCCTTAGCACAGATACGCAGTATTTT.

The rearrangement uses TRBV9 and TRBJ1-1; TRBD1 agrees at 8 bases. The CDR3 length is 13 residues. CDR1 is SGDLS and CDR2 is YYNGEE in the germline V gene. Trimming took 4 bases from V and 4 from J; bases not matched to a gene: 3. The chain's CDR3 is CASSSDRGTEAFF. The CDR3, as DNA: TGTGCCAGCAGCTCAGACAGGGGCACTGAAGCTTTCTTT.

The V and J genes are TRBV6-1 and TRBJ1-5, with D perhaps matching TRBD1 (5 bases). CDR3 length: 15 residues. V lost 2 bases and J 7 bases, leaving 15 bases between the germline ends. CDR1 and CDR2 from the germline V gene are MNHNS and SASEGT. For the CDR3, the DNA is TGTGCCAGCAGTGAAAGGGGCCCTCTCGGACAGCCCCAGCATTTT. It translates to CASSERGPLGQPQHF.

The J gene is TRBJ2-2, the V gene TRBV6-1; 7 bases agree with TRBD2. Germline V gene data show CDR1 as MNHNS and CDR2 as SASEGT. This CDR3 region has 16 residues. After removal of 4 bases from V and 6 bases from J, the junction contained 11 bases not matched to a gene. The CDR3 nucleotides are TGTGCCAGCAGTGCCGCTAGCGGAGTGGCTGCCGGGGAGCTGTTTTTT. Residues: CASSAASGVAAGELFF.

CDR3: CASSPTQSRGTYEQYF. The CDR3, as DNA: TGTGCCAGCAGCCCAACCCAATCCAGGGGAACCTACGAGCAGTACTTC. V and J are TRBV11-2 and TRBJ2-7, with D possibly TRBD1 on 6 matching bases. This CDR3 contains 16 residues. CDR1 is SGHAT and CDR2 is FQNNGV in the germline V gene. Trimming shortened V by 5 bases and J by 2 bases, and 19 bases separated the two germline ends.

The J gene is TRBJ2-5, the V gene TRBV19; 12 positions agree with TRBD2. The CDR3 extends over 14 amino acids. Trimming cost V 6 bases and J 9 bases; bases outside gene matches: 8. Germline CDR1 LNHDA, CDR2 SQIVND (reference sequence). CDR3 in DNA: TGTGCCAGTAGCAACGGACTAGCGGGGAGGTCCCAGTACTTC. Translated: CASSNGLAGRSQYF.

The rearrangement uses TRBV6-1 and TRBJ2-7; 11 bases map to TRBD2. This CDR3 has 15 residues. Germline CDR1 and CDR2: MNHNS and SASEGT. Trimming at V came to 7 bases and at J to 0 bases, leaving 5 bases not matched to a gene. The CDR3 DNA follows: TGTGCCAGCATCTCTAGCGGGGGGCTCTCCTACGAGCAGTACTTC. Residues: CASISSGGLSYEQYF.

The chain has TRBV6-6 and TRBJ2-4; 9 nucleotides agree with TRBD1. From germline, CDR1 is MNHNY and CDR2 SVGAGI (reference sequence). This CDR3 comprises 16 residues. The ends lost 5 bases at V and 0 bases at J; junction bases unmatched: 5. Here the CDR3 reads CASSPRTGVAKNIQYF. The CDR3, as DNA: TGTGCCAGCAGTCCCCGGACAGGGGTAGCCAAAAACATTCAGTACTTC.

The chain links TRBV29-1 to TRBJ1-2; D remains ambiguous. Germline values: CDR1 SQVTM, CDR2 ANQGSEA. The ends were cut back, 2 bases at V and 6 bases at J, with 10 bases in the middle. The CDR3 length is 12 residues. The CDR3 DNA reads TGCAGCGTTGAACCGGAGGGAAATGGCTACACCTTC. As protein: CSVEPEGNGYTF. Full variable domain (remainder filled in from reference TRBV29-1 and TRBJ1-2): SAVISQKPSRDICQRGTSLTIQCQVDSQVTMMFWYRQQPGQSLTLIATANQGSEATYESGFVIDKFPISRPNLTFSTLTVSNMSPEDSSIYLCSVEPEGNGYTFGSGTRLTVV.

This chain joins TRBV6-6 and TRBJ1-1; no firm D call. The CDR3 is 13 amino acids. Trimming shortened V by 2 bases and J by 4 bases, and 8 bases separated the two germline ends. CDR1 and CDR2 (germline): MNHNY, SVGAGI (reference sequence). For the CDR3, the DNA is TGTGCCAGCAGTTACGGAACAGCCACTGAAGCTTTCTTT. As protein: CASSYGTATEAFF.

The chain links TRBV11-3 to TRBJ2-4; TRBD2 is a possible D gene (5 bases). This CDR3 has 12 residues. Trimming left V 0 bases short and J 10 bases short, with 7 bases between. Germline CDR1 is SGHNT and CDR2 is YENEEA. CDR3 in DNA: TGTGCCAGCAGCTTAGAGACGGGGATTCAGTACTTC. Amino acids: CASSLETGIQYF.

This clone appeared once. The rearrangement links TRBV5-8 to TRBJ2-7, with 8 bases matching TRBD1. CDR1 is SGHTS, CDR2 YDEGEE, per germline. The V segment lost 1 base and the J segment 3 bases; nucleotides outside the gene matches: 9. This CDR3 has 16 amino acids. In nucleotides, the CDR3 is TGTGCCAGCAGCTTGTATGGGGCAGGGGGCGGCTACGAGCAGTACTTC. This gives the protein CASSLYGAGGGYEQYF.

This clone occurred a few times. The rearrangement links TRBV29-1 to TRBJ2-1, with D tentatively TRBD2 (5 bases). Trimming pared 6 bases from V and 9 bases from J, leaving 9 bases between. Germline V gene lookup returns CDR1 SQVTM and CDR2 ANQGSEA. CDR3 length equals 10 residues. Here the CDR3 reads CSVEVTEQFF. The DNA for the CDR3 is TGCAGCGTGGAGGTTACTGAGCAGTTCTTC.

CDR3 DNA: TGTGCCAGCAGTGACAGGGGGTGCACTGAAGCTTTCTTT. Its protein product is CASSDRGCTEAFF. J is TRBJ1-1 and V is TRBV25-1; 7 bases map to TRBD1. The germline V gene has CDR1 MGHDK and CDR2 SYGVNS. J was trimmed by 4 bases and V by 3 bases; bases with no gene match: 2. The CDR3 is 13 amino acids. The entire variable domain, with the rest obtained from reference TRBV25-1 and TRBJ1-1, is as follows: EADIYQTPRYLVIGTGKKITLECSQTMGHDKMYWYQQDPGMELHLIHYSYGVNSTEKGDLSSESTVSRIRTEHFPLTLESARPSHTSQYLCASSDRGCTEAFFGQGTRLTVV.

The rearrangement links TRBV5-1 to TRBJ2-7; 11 bases line up with TRBD1. The CDR3 runs 15 residues. The V and J ends lost 5 bases and 4 bases, in that order; junction bases with no gene match: 8. CDR1 is SGHRS, CDR2 YFSETQ, per germline. This CDR3 is CASRIGQGAIYEQYF. CDR3 in DNA: TGCGCCAGCAGGATTGGACAGGGGGCTATATACGAGCAGTACTTC.

The rearrangement joins TRBV6-1 to TRBJ2-3; D might be TRBD1 (5 bases). This CDR3 is 15 amino acids long. Germline CDR1 and CDR2: MNHNS and SASEGT. Between the trimmed V and J ends, which lost 1 base and 2 bases, there was a span of 10 bases. CDR3 sequence: CASSEDQGNTDTQYF. The CDR3 DNA sequence: TGTGCCAGCAGTGAAGACCAGGGAAACACAGATACGCAGTATTTT.

The CDR3 loop is CASSFRRERNTIYF. In DNA, the CDR3 is TGTGCCAGCAGCTTTCGGCGGGAACGAAACACCATATATTTT. This chain connects TRBV11-2 to TRBJ1-3; D remains ambiguous. Germline CDR1 SGHAT, CDR2 FQNNGV. V was shortened by 3 bases and J by 5 bases, with 11 bases between the two germline ends. The CDR3 sequence is 14 residues long.

The gene calls are TRBV25-1 and TRBJ1-3, with TRBD1 as a possible D gene (5 bases). Germline V CDR1 and CDR2: MGHDK, SYGVNS. The CDR3 loop spans 17 amino acids. V lost 0 bases, J lost 1 base, and 13 bases lay in between. The CDR3 reads CASSEYFQGRSGNTIYF. Here the CDR3 DNA reads TGTGCCAGCAGTGAATATTTCCAGGGAAGGTCTGGAAACACCATATATTTT. Looking up the rest from reference TRBV25-1 and TRBJ1-3 gives the full variable domain: EADIYQTPRYLVIGTGKKITLECSQTMGHDKMYWYQQDPGMELHLIHYSYGVNSTEKGDLSSESTVSRIRTEHFPLTLESARPSHTSQYLCASSEYFQGRSGNTIYFGEGSWLTVV.

V and J are TRBV29-1 and TRBJ2-1, with D possibly matching TRBD2 (5 bases). The CDR3 covers 11 residues. Trimming removed 3 bases at V and 12 bases at J, with 12 bases between. Germline values: CDR1 SQVTM, CDR2 ANQGSEA. CDR3 protein: CSVDPAVGQFF. The DNA of the CDR3 is TGCAGCGTTGACCCAGCGGTTGGGCAGTTCTTC.

The chain joins TRBV14 to TRBJ2-1; 8 positions agree with TRBD1. V dropped 3 bases and J dropped 14; count of bases not matched to a gene: 12. Germline V lookup: CDR1 SGHDN, CDR2 FVKESK. The CDR3 has 14 residues. Written as DNA, the CDR3 is TGTGCCAGCAGCCAGCTCGCTGGCAGGGGGCGAAAGTTCTTC. It is translated as CASSQLAGRGRKFF. Based on the CDR3 plus reference TRBV14 and TRBJ2-1, the full variable domain is EAGVTQFPSHSVIEKGQTVTLRCDPISGHDNLYWYRRVMGKEIKFLLHFVKESKQDESGMPNNRFLAERTGGTYSTLKVQPAELEDSGVYFCASSQLAGRGRKFFGPGTRLTVL.

On this clone: An end of the junction does not agree with germline; a read error may underlie this. The rearrangement uses TRBV4-1 and TRBJ2-7, with TRBD1 matching over 11 bases. CDR3 length: 15 amino acids. Germline V gene sequence: CDR1 MGHRA, CDR2 YSYEKL. This CDR3 is CASSQGTGGDYEQYF. The CDR3 DNA sequence: TGTGCCAGCAGCCAAGGGACAGGGGGTGACTACGAGCAGTACTTC.